This TCR beta chain was sequenced in a study of blood T cells in healthy people across ages. Study-wide results and limits: TCR beta diversity correlated strongly with naive T cell percentage. With donor CMV status unknown, expanded clonotype changes were possibly confounded. Without sorted subsets, naive and antigen-experienced compartments could not be conclusively compared.

The V end lost 4 bases, the J end lost 9 bases, and 7 bases lay between the germline ends. Germline CDR1 reads MGHDK; CDR2 reads SYGVNS. This CDR3 comprises 11 residues. Primers used in a second PCR of roughly 7 to 12 cycles were a sample-barcoded 5' primer and a J-beta primer mix. Via MiXCR, TCRdb re-called the 5' RACE reads, giving one row per CDR3 protein. Of 800,000 or so distinct CDR3 sequences detected, roughly 46% appear once; the ten largest clones hold 15% to 20%. Staff drew around 10 milliliters of peripheral blood from each donor. On this clonotype: Its matching antigen is unknown.

The sequence derives from a man older than 75 in good health. The V call is TRBV25-1, the J call TRBJ2-4, with D uncertain. The specimen was blood. CDR3 sequence reads: CASSVLSIQYF. CDR3 nucleotide sequence: TGTGCCAGCAGTGTATTAAGCATTCAGTACTTC.